The 4 T cell receptor beta chains below come from one sample, sequenced in a study of cytomegalovirus exposure and HLA in healthy donors. Researchers ran the PCR with 60 Vbeta and 13 Jbeta primers. Clones were sequenced by immunoSEQ multiplex PCR, and TCRdb holds only the in-frame ones, with some missing. The sample includes over 85,000 clones, about three fifths of them seen just once. Sequences were obtained from PBMCs. All receptors come from a human donor in good health.

The genes are TRBV6-5 and TRBJ2-1; no clear D. The CDR3 consists of 13 residues. Germline V gene lookup returns CDR1 MNHEY and CDR2 SVGAGI. The ends were cut back, 8 bases at V and 0 bases at J, with 8 bases in the middle. CDR3 region: CASSGSSYNEQFF. The CDR3 DNA reads TGTGCCAGCTCCGGTAGCTCCTACAATGAGCAGTTCTTC.

The genes are TRBV5-1 and TRBJ2-7, with 7 bases lining up with TRBD1. The CDR3 runs to 14 residues. V was pared by 4 bases and J by 4 bases, with 8 bases of the junction left unmatched. CDR1 and CDR2 (germline): SGHRS, YFSETQ. The CDR3 sequence is CASSQRTGQYEQYF. The CDR3 coding sequence is TGCGCCAGCAGCCAGCGGACAGGCCAATACGAGCAGTACTTC.

V is TRBV6-5 and J is TRBJ2-7; TRBD1 matches 7 bases. Germline V gives CDR1 MNHEY, CDR2 SVGAGI. CDR3 length: 15 residues. Trimming removed 5 bases from V and 7 bases from J; junction bases left unmatched: 14. CDR3 DNA: TGTGCCAGCAGTCCTACAGGGGCGGCTCGTAGGGAGCAGTACTTC. It yields the protein CASSPTGAARREQYF.

The table lists this clone with a few counts. The chain couples TRBV5-4 to TRBJ2-6; D possibly corresponds to TRBD2 (5 bases). Trimming pared 2 bases from V and 2 bases from J, leaving 8 bases between. This CDR3 has 15 amino acids. Per germline, CDR1 SGHNT and CDR2 YYREEE (reference sequence). CDR3 sequence: CASSFPGAGANVLTF. CDR3 DNA sequence: TGTGCCAGCAGCTTCCCCGGGGCTGGGGCCAACGTCCTGACTTTC.